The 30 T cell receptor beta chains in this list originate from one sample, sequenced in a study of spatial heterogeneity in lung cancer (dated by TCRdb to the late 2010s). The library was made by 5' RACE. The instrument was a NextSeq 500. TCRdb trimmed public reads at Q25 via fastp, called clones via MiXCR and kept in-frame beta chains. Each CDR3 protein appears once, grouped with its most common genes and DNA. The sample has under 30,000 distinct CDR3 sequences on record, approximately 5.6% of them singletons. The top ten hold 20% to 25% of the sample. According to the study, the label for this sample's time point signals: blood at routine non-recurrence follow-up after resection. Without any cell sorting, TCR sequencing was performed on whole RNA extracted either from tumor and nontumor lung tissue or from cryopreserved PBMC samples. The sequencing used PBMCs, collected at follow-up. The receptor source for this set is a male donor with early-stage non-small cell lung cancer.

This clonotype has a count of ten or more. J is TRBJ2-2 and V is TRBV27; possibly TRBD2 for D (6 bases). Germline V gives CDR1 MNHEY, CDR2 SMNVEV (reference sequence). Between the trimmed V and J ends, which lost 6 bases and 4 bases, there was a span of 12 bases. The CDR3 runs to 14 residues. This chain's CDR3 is CASRGGPLTGELFF. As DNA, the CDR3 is TGTGCCAGCAGGGGAGGACCTCTCACCGGGGAGCTGTTTTTT.

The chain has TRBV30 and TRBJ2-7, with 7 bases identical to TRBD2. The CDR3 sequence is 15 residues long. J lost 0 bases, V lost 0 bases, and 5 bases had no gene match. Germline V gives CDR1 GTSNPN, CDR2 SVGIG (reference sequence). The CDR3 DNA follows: TGTGCCTGGAGTGTACGGGGGGTCTACTCCTACGAGCAGTACTTC. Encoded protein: CAWSVRGVYSYEQYF.

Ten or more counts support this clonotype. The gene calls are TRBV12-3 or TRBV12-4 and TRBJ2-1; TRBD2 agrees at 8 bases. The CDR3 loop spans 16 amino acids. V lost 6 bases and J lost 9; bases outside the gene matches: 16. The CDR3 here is CASSNPLSGGVGEQFF. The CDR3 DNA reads TGTGCCAGCAGCAACCCATTGAGCGGGGGCGTTGGTGAGCAGTTCTTC.

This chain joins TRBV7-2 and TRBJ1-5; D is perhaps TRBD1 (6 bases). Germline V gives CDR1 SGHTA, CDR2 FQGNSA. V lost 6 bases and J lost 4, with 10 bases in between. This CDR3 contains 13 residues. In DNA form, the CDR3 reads TGTGCCAGCAGTACTCAGGGGAATCAGCCCCAGCATTTT. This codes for CASSTQGNQPQHF.

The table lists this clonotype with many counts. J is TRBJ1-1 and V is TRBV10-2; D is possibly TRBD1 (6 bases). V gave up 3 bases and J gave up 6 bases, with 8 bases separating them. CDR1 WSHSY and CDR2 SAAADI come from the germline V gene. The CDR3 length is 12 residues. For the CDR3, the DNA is TGCGCCAGCAGTGACAGGGGTCCTGAAGCTTTCTTT. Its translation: CASSDRGPEAFF.

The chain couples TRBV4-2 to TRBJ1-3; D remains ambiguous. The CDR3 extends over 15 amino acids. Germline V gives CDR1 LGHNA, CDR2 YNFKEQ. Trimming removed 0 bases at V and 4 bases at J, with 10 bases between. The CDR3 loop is CASSQDAGEGNTIYF. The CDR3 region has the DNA TGTGCCAGCAGCCAAGATGCCGGGGAAGGAAACACCATATATTTT.

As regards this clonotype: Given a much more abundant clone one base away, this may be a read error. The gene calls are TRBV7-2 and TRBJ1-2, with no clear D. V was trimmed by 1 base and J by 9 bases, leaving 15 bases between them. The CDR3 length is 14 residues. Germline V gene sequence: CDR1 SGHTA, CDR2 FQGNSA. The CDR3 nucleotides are TGTGCCAGCAGCTTAGGCGCGCGCCCTTGGAGCTACACCTTC. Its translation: CASSLGARPWSYTF.

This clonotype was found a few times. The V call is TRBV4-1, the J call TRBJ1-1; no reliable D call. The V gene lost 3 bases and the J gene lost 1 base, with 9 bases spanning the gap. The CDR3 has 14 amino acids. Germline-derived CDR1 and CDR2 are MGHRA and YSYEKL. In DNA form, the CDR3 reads TGCGCCAGCAGCCATCCTGGACGGAACACTGAAGCTTTCTTT. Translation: CASSHPGRNTEAFF.

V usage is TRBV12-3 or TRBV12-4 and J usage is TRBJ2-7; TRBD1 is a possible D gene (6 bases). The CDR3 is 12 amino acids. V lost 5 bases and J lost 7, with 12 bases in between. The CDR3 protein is CASSTGFQEQYV. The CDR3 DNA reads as TGTGCCAGCAGTACAGGGTTTCAAGAGCAGTACGTC.

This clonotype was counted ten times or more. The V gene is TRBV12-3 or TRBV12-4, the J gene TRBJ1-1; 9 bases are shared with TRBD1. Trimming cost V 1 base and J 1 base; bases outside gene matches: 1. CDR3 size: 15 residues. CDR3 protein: CASSLVQGANTEAFF. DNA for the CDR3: TGTGCCAGCAGTTTAGTACAGGGGGCGAACACTGAAGCTTTCTTT.

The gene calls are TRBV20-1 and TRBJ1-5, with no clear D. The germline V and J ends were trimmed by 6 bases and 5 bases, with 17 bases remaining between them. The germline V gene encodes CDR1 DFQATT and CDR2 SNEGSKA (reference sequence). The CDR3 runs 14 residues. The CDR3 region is CSAVGSSKDQPQHF. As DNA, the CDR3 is TGCAGTGCGGTGGGGTCTAGTAAGGATCAGCCCCAGCATTTT.

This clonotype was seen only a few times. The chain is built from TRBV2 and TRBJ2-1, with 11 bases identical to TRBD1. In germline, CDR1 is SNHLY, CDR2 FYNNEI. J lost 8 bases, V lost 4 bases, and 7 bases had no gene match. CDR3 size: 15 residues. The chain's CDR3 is CASSVRTGGLDEQFF. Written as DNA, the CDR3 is TGTGCCAGCAGTGTCAGGACAGGGGGCTTAGATGAGCAGTTCTTC.

CDR3 DNA sequence: TGTGCCAGCTCAAGGAGTAGGGGCACGGACAATGAGCAGTTCTTC. It is translated as CASSRSRGTDNEQFF. The V gene is TRBV18, the J gene TRBJ2-1; TRBD1 is a possible D gene (5 bases). The V and J ends lost 5 bases and 5 bases respectively, with 16 bases between them. The germline gives CDR1 KGHSH, CDR2 LQKENI. This CDR3 contains 15 residues.

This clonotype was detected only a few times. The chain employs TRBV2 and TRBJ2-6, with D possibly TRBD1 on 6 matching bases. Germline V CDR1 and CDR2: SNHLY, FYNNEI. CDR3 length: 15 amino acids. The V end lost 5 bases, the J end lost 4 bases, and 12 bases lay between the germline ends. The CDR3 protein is CASSLSGVGANVLTF. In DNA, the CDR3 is TGTGCCAGCAGTCTCTCAGGGGTAGGGGCCAACGTCCTGACTTTC.

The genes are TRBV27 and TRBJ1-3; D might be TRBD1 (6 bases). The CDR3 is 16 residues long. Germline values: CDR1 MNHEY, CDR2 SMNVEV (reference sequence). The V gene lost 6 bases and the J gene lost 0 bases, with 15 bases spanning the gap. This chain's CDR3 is CASSPQGPFSGNTIYF. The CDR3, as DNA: TGTGCCAGCAGCCCACAGGGTCCATTCTCTGGAAACACCATATATTTT.

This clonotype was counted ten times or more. Here the CDR3 DNA reads TGTGCCAGCAGCAGACAGGGCCACTCTGGGGCCAACGTCCTGACTTTC. It encodes CASSRQGHSGANVLTF. The rearrangement links TRBV7-3 to TRBJ2-6; 7 bases are a match to TRBD1. The CDR3 runs to 16 residues. CDR1 is SGHTA and CDR2 is FQGTGA in the germline V gene. V lost 5 bases, J lost 0 bases, and 4 bases stayed unmatched.

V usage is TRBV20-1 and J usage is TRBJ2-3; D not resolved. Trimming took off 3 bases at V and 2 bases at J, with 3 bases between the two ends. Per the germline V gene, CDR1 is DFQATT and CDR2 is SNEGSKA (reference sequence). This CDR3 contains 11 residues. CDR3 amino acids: CSARFTDTQYF. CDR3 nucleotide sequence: TGCAGTGCTAGGTTCACAGATACGCAGTATTTT.

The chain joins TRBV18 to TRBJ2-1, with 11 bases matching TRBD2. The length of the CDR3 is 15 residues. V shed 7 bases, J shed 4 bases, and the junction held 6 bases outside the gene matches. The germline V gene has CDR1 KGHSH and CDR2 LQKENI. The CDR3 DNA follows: TGTGCCAGCTACGCTAGCGGGAGGTCGTACAATGAGCAGTTCTTC. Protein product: CASYASGRSYNEQFF.

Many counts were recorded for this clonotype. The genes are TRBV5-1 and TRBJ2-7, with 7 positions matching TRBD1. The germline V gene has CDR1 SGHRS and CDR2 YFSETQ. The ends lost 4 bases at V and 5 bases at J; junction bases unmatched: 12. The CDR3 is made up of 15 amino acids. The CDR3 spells CASSRQGWKMDEQYF. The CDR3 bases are TGCGCCAGCAGCCGACAGGGTTGGAAAATGGACGAGCAGTACTTC. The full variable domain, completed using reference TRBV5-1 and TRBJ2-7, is KAGVTQTPRYLIKTRGQQVTLSCSPISGHRSVSWYQQTPGQGLQFLFEYFSETQRNKGNFPGRFSGRQFSNSRSEMNVSTLELGDSALYLCASSRQGWKMDEQYFGPGTRLTVT.

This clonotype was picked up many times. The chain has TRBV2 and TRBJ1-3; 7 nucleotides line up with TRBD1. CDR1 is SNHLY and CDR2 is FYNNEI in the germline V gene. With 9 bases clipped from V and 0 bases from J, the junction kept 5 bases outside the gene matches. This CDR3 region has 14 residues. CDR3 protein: CARNTGDSGNTIYF. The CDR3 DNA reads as TGTGCCAGAAATACAGGGGACTCTGGAAACACCATATATTTT.

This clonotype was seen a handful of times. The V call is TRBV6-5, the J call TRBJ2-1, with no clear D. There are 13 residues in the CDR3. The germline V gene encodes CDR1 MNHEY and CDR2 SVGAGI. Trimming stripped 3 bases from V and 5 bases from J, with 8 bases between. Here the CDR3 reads CASSYHRNNEQFF. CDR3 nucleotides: TGTGCCAGCAGTTATCACAGAAACAATGAGCAGTTCTTC.

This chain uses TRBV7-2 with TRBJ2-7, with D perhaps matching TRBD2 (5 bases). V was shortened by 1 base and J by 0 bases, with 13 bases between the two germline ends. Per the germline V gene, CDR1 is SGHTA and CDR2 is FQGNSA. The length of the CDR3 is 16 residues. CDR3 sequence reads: CASSLVGGGNSYEQYF. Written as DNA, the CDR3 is TGTGCCAGCAGCTTAGTGGGTGGAGGAAACTCCTACGAGCAGTACTTC.

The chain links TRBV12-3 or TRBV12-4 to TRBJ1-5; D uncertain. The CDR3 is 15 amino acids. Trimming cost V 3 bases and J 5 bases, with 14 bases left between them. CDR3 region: CASSLRSLLDQPQHF. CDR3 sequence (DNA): TGTGCCAGCAGTTTGAGGAGCCTCCTCGATCAGCCCCAGCATTTT.

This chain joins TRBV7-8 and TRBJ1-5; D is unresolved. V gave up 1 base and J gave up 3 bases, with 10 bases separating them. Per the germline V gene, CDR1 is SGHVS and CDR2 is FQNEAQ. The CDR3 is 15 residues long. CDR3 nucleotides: TGTGCCAGCAGCTTAGTATTGTCTGCCAATCAGCCCCAGCATTTT. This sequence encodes CASSLVLSANQPQHF.

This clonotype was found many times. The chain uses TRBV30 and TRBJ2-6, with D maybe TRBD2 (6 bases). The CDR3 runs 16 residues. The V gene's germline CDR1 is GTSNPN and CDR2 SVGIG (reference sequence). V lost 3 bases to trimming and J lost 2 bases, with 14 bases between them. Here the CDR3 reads CAWRGGSKPGANVLTF. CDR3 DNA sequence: TGTGCCTGGAGGGGAGGATCCAAACCTGGGGCCAACGTCCTGACTTTC.

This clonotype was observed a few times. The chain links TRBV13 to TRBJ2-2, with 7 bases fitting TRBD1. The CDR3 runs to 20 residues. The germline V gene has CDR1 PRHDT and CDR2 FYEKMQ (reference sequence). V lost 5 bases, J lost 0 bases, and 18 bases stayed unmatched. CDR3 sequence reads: CASSLTRPTGLVSNTGELFF. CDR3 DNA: TGTGCCAGCAGCCTCACGCGCCCGACAGGGTTGGTCTCGAACACCGGGGAGCTGTTTTTT.

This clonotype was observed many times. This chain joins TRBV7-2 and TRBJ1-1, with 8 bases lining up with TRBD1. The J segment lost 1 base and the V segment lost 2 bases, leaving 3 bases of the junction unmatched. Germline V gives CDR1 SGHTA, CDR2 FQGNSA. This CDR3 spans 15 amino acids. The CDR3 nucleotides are TGTGCCAGCAGCTTACACAGGGGGGAGAACACTGAAGCTTTCTTT. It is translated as CASSLHRGENTEAFF. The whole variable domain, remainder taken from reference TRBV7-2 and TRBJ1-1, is GAGVSQSPSNKVTEKGKDVELRCDPISGHTALYWYRQSLGQGLEFLIYFQGNSAPDKSGLPSDRFSAERTGGSVSTLTIQRTQQEDSAVYLCASSLHRGENTEAFFGQGTRLTVV.

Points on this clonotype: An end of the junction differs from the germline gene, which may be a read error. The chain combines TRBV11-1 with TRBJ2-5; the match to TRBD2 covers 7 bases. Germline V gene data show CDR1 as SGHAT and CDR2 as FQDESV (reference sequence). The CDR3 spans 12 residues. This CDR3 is CASSLAGGVSVF. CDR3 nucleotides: TGTGCCAGCAGCTTAGCGGGGGGGGTTAGTGTCTTC.

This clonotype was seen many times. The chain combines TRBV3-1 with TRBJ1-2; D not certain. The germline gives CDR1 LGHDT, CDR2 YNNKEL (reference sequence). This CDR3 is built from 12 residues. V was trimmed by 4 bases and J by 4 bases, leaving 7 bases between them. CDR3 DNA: TGTGCCAGCAGCCCCGAGGGCTATGGCTACACCTTC. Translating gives CASSPEGYGYTF.

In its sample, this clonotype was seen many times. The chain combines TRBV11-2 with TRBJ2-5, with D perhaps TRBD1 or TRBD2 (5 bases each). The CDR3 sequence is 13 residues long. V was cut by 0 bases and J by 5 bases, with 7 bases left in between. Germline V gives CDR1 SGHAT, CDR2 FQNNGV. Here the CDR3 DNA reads TGTGCCAGCAGCTTAGAAGGGACGGAGACCCAGTACTTC. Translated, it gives CASSLEGTETQYF.